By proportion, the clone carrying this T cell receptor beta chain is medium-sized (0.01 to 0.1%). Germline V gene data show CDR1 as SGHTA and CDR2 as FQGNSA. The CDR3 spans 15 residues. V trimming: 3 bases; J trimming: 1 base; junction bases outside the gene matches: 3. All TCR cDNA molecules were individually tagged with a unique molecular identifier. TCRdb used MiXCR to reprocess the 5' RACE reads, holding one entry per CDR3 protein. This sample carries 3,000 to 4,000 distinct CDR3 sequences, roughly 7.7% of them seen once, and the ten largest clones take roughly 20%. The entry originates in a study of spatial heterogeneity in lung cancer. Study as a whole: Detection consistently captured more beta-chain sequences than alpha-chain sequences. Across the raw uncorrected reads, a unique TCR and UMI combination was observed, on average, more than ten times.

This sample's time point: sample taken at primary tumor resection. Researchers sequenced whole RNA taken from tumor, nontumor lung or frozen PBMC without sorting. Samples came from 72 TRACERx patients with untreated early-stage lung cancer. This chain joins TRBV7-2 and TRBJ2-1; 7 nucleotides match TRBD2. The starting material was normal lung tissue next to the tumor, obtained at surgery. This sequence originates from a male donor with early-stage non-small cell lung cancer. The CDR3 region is CASSLLAASYNEQFF. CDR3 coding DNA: TGTGCCAGCAGCTTGCTAGCGGCGTCCTACAATGAGCAGTTCTTC.